The entry below describes one T cell receptor beta chain. The antigen is undetermined. This record comes from a study of CXCR3-negative and CXCR3-positive naive CD8 T cells. General observations from the study: In CXCR3-positive naive cells, the TRB CDR3s were more hydrophobic than in CXCR3-negative naive cells.

UMI labels and 5' RACE were used to prepare the TRB cDNA libraries. TCRdb reprocessed the 5' RACE reads and stores each CDR3 protein as one record, lacking DNA. The sample table sets out 55,000 to 70,000 distinct CDR3 sequences. Sequenced: naive CXCR3+ CD8+ T cells from blood. Specified subset: CD45RO-CCR7+CD27+CD95- naive CD8+ T cells expressing CXCR3 (TNR3+). The sequence was collected from a human donor in good health. Some clones in this sample may be carry-over from other donors' samples.

The CDR3: CASSQLAGGLNEQFF. This chain uses TRBV6-5 with TRBJ2-1; TCRdb gives TRBD2 as the D gene, but with no DNA this cannot be confirmed. Germline V lookup: CDR1 MNHEY, CDR2 SVGAGI. The CDR3 is 15 residues long.